These 17 T cell receptor beta chains share one sample of origin, sequenced in a study of shared clonotypes between healthy human individuals (dated by TCRdb to the early 2020s). Libraries came from the immunoSEQ multiplex PCR assay. TCRdb carries this immuneACCESS record with in-frame sequences only. Its versions omit some clonotypes, under half of them owing to an unresolved V gene in the studies checked, with the rest unexplained. In all, the sample holds under 1,100,000 clones, and about 84% of those were seen once. The biggest ten clones account for roughly 0.65% of the sample. Sequenced: memory CD4+ T cells from PBMCs. The label giving this sample's cell subset or site can be read as: CD45RA-negative fraction. The receptors were gathered from a young man in good health. Some clones in this sample may be carry-over from other donors' samples.

CDR3 residues: CASSSDDLGHNEQFF. CDR3 sequence (DNA): TGTGCCAGCAGCTCCGATGACTTAGGGCACAATGAGCAGTTCTTC. J is TRBJ2-1 and V is TRBV5-4, with no clear D. CDR1 and CDR2 (germline): SGHNT, YYREEE (reference sequence). The CDR3 spans 15 residues. Trimming left V 3 bases short and J 5 bases short, with 15 bases between.

The V and J genes are TRBV5-1 and TRBJ1-3, with 8 bases aligning to TRBD1. The CDR3 has 15 amino acids. Germline-derived CDR1 and CDR2 are SGHRS and YFSETQ. Trimming at V came to 3 bases and at J to 2 bases, leaving 4 bases not matched to a gene. The CDR3 region is CASSSSTGAGNTIYF. The CDR3 DNA sequence: TGCGCCAGCAGCTCGTCGACAGGGGCTGGAAACACCATATATTTT.

The CDR3 loop reads CATSSRDRVFSYTQYF. The CDR3 DNA is TGTGCCACCAGCTCACGGGACAGGGTATTTTCATATACGCAGTATTTT. V is TRBV15 and J is TRBJ2-3; TRBD1 matches 9 bases. CDR1 and CDR2 from the germline V gene are LNHNV and YYDKDF (reference sequence). Losses at the gene ends were 5 bases for V and 7 bases for J; bases not matched to a gene: 13. The CDR3 extends over 16 amino acids.

The CDR3 DNA reads as TGCGCCAGCAGCCAAGAGGGTCGGGAGACCCAGTACTTC. Protein product: CASSQEGRETQYF. V usage is TRBV4-3 and J usage is TRBJ2-5; D is unclear. Per the germline V gene, CDR1 is LGHNA and CDR2 is YSLEER. The ends were cut back, 0 bases at V and 5 bases at J, with 7 bases in the middle. The CDR3 sequence is 13 residues long.

The chain joins TRBV5-1 to TRBJ2-3; 9 nucleotides line up with TRBD2. Germline V gene sequence: CDR1 SGHRS, CDR2 YFSETQ. V was clipped by 4 bases and J by 0 bases; unmatched bases: 3. This CDR3 has 15 amino acids. The CDR3 loop reads CASSPTSGSTDTQYF. The DNA of the CDR3 is TGCGCCAGCAGCCCGACTAGCGGTAGCACAGATACGCAGTATTTT. Full variable domain (missing parts from reference TRBV5-1 and TRBJ2-3): KAGVTQTPRYLIKTRGQQVTLSCSPISGHRSVSWYQQTPGQGLQFLFEYFSETQRNKGNFPGRFSGRQFSNSRSEMNVSTLELGDSALYLCASSPTSGSTDTQYFGPGTRLTVL.

The chain links TRBV15 to TRBJ2-1; D not resolved. V gave up 3 bases and J gave up 7 bases, with 16 bases separating them. CDR1 and CDR2 from the germline V gene are LNHNV and YYDKDF (reference sequence). The CDR3 covers 15 residues. CDR3 sequence reads: CATSSQAPAGNEQFF. CDR3 nucleotides: TGTGCCACCAGCAGTCAGGCCCCCGCTGGTAATGAGCAGTTCTTC.

The V call is TRBV2, the J call TRBJ2-1; 10 bases agree with TRBD2. The V and J ends lost 5 bases and 2 bases, in that order; junction bases with no gene match: 6. Germline CDR1 reads SNHLY; CDR2 reads FYNNEI. The CDR3 extends over 16 amino acids. The chain's CDR3 is CASSSQLAGPYNEQFF. CDR3 in DNA: TGTGCCAGCAGTTCCCAACTAGCGGGGCCCTACAATGAGCAGTTCTTC.

J is TRBJ1-2 and V is TRBV6-1; D remains ambiguous. The CDR3 totals 15 residues. CDR1 is MNHNS, CDR2 SASEGT, per germline. V dropped 1 base and J dropped 7 bases, with 16 bases sitting between them. The CDR3 spells CASSEVERGEFGYTF. CDR3 nucleotide sequence: TGTGCCAGCAGTGAAGTAGAACGCGGGGAGTTTGGCTACACCTTC.

This clone came up a few times. The sample carries other DNA sequences with the same CDR3. The chain recombines TRBV28 with TRBJ1-2, with a weak D call TRBD1 (5 bases). Trimming stripped 2 bases from V and 4 bases from J, with 8 bases between. Germline-derived CDR1 and CDR2 are MDHEN and SYDVKM. This CDR3 has 13 residues. The CDR3 DNA is TGTGCCAGCAGTTTACCAGGGAGCTATGGCTACACCTTC. Residues: CASSLPGSYGYTF.

V gene TRBV11-2 combines with J gene TRBJ2-7; D is unclear. TRBJ2-5 explains the end of the DNA better; the J call may be wrong. Germline CDR1 reads SGHAT; CDR2 reads FQNNGV. The CDR3 consists of 14 residues. The DNA for the CDR3 is TGTGCCAGCAGCTTACCCAGGAGCCAAGAGACCCAGTACTTC. Its translation: CASSLPRSQETQYF.

This chain joins TRBV5-6 and TRBJ1-2, with 8 bases matching TRBD1. Germline CDR1 is SGHDT and CDR2 is YYEEEE. J was trimmed by 2 bases and V by 2 bases; bases with no gene match: 5. The CDR3 has 15 amino acids. In nucleotides, the CDR3 is TGTGCCAGCAGCTTCCGGACAGGGTTCAACTATGGCTACACCTTC. This codes for CASSFRTGFNYGYTF.

The chain is built from TRBV5-1 and TRBJ2-1; D is ambiguous. The CDR3 has 12 residues. Trimming pared 0 bases from V and 6 bases from J, leaving 4 bases between. Germline CDR1 and CDR2: SGHRS and YFSETQ. CDR3 sequence reads: CASSLDLNEQFF. The CDR3 bases are TGCGCCAGCAGCTTGGATCTCAATGAGCAGTTCTTC.

The chain uses TRBV5-1 and TRBJ2-7; 7 bases match TRBD1. Per the germline V gene, CDR1 is SGHRS and CDR2 is YFSETQ. The CDR3 runs 18 residues. The trim removed 2 bases at V and 3 bases at J, leaving 17 bases unmatched. The DNA for the CDR3 is TGCGCCAGCAGCTTCTCTACCGTTTACAGGGGACCGGGCTACGAGCAGTACTTC. This encodes CASSFSTVYRGPGYEQYF.

With respect to this clone: It is likely a read error: a sequence one base away is far more abundant. Within the sample, other DNA sequences also encode this same CDR3. This sequence joins TRBV7-2 and TRBJ2-7, with a weak D call TRBD1 (6 bases). In germline, CDR1 is SGHTA, CDR2 FQGNSA. With 1 base removed from V and 7 bases from J, the gap between germline ends came to 11 bases. The CDR3 sequence is 13 residues long. The CDR3 DNA sequence: TGTGCCAGCAGCTTAGAAACAGGGCTTGAGCAGTACTTC. Amino acid sequence: CASSLETGLEQYF.

The chain recombines TRBV27 with TRBJ2-3; 10 nucleotides align to TRBD2. The CDR3 consists of 14 residues. The germline gives CDR1 MNHEY, CDR2 SMNVEV (reference sequence). V lost 5 bases and J lost 8; bases outside the gene matches: 7. In DNA form, the CDR3 reads TGTGCCAGCAGTACAGCGGGAGGGCCGGGTACGCAGTATTTT. It specifies CASSTAGGPGTQYF.

The gene calls are TRBV5-6 and TRBJ2-1; perhaps TRBD1 as D (5 bases). This CDR3 is built from 14 residues. The V end lost 0 bases, the J end lost 6 bases, and 10 bases lay between the germline ends. Looked up from germline, CDR1 is SGHDT and CDR2 is YYEEEE. For the CDR3, the DNA is TGTGCCAGCAGCTTGGCTTGGCAGGGCAATGAGCAGTTCTTC. It translates to CASSLAWQGNEQFF.

The J gene is TRBJ2-7, the V gene TRBV25-1; the match to TRBD2 covers 9 bases. With V trimmed by 0 bases and J by 4 bases, 10 bases remained unmatched. CDR1 and CDR2 (germline): MGHDK, SYGVNS. The CDR3 is made up of 17 amino acids. CDR3 DNA sequence: TGTGCCAGCAGTGAATATCTGGCTAGCGGGACCAATTACGAGCAGTACTTC. It specifies CASSEYLASGTNYEQYF.